The entry below describes one T cell receptor beta chain. The antigen this receptor binds is unknown. No much larger clone is present one base from it, and per-base qualities are unavailable. Using the deep immunoSEQ assay, multiplex PCR amplified TCR CDR3 regions from genomic DNA. Genomic DNA extracted from each cell subset was distributed evenly over all wells of several immunoSEQ 96-well plates, and each plate served as one replicate. For sorted subsets, each replicate PCR was loaded with around 200 ng genomic DNA, equivalent to 30,000 or so T cell genomes. The purified libraries were quantified using a Qubit 3.0 fluorometer, sized with a Bioanalyzer 2100, and then quantified again using the KAPA Library Quantification kit. Each immunoSEQ 96-well plate was sequenced on its own single-read 150-cycle Illumina NextSeq 550 flow cell. As for how the authors treated the data: Because the immunoSEQ output held only junctional sequences and lacked quality scores, the filtering could not match the filtering applied to full-length reads. To assign V/J genes and CDR3, sequences were annotated using PyIR, a Python wrapper for IgBLAST v1.9, with IMGT germline references. Reads with weak V/J assignments (E-value above 1e-6), missing CDR3, stop codons, out-of-frame junctions, or ambiguous translated residues were removed. A V3J clonotype was defined by an identical inferred V gene, J gene, and CDR3 amino acid sequence. To compute the percentage overlap between repertoires, the number of shared unique clonotypes was divided by the size of the smaller repertoire. Three approaches were used to assess repertoire richness: RTK rarefaction, the Chao1 estimator, and Recon v2.1 estimates of unobserved clonotypes. For all TCRbeta clonotypes obtained by the gDNA method from a few donors, generation probabilities were computed with OLGA. Drawn from immuneACCESS, this table holds only the in-frame rearrangements with V and J called that TCRdb kept. Clones are partly lost; checked studies trace under half to an unresolved V gene and leave the rest unexplained. Clone size and V and J calls were adopted from that table, with D and trimming inferred from the DNA. The sample contains roughly 2 million clones, 90% to 95% of them found a single time. Roughly 0.13% of the sample rests with the top ten.

This sample is part of a study of shared clonotypes between healthy human individuals (TCRdb year 2020). In terms of the full investigation: A few men and two women, aged 18 to 49 years, made up the cohort. Per donor, three plates each were used for CD4 naive and CD4 memory, two for CD8 naive, and one for CD8 memory. To estimate repertoire size and how much clonotypes are shared between individuals, the study performed deep sequencing of blood TCR repertoires from a few healthy adults. Different laboratories and diverse techniques were used to prepare libraries and sequence TCR repertoires, to increase sequencing depth and limit assay-specific biases. Per donor, leukapheresis produced somewhere between about 0.8 and 9.5 billion PBMCs.

Reading the germline V gene gives CDR1 SGHRS and CDR2 YFSETQ. There are 16 amino acids in the CDR3, from cysteine to phenylalanine inclusive. Solely the CDR3 DNA is kept, with 48 bases framed from the first base. Trimmed from V: 4 bases; trimmed from J: 0 bases; junction bases lacking a gene match: 7. Healthy HIV-negative adults with no recently reported acute infections or vaccinations were included as donors. All donors were Caucasian adults living in Nashville, Tennessee, USA. Magnetic negative selection was used to enrich CD4+ T cells, after which naive cells were positively selected on CD45RA and the negative fraction became the memory subset. Blood was collected by leukapheresis, and PBMCs were isolated by Ficoll-Histopaque density gradient centrifugation and then cryopreserved in liquid nitrogen vapor phase. Purity and quantity of every magnetically sorted T cell population were checked by analytical flow cytometry. Each sorted fraction had its genomic DNA isolated and then quantified by UV absorbance on a Nanodrop 2000c.

Overall study outcomes, separate from this receptor: Sampling was restricted to blood, and TCR repertoires in tissue are likely to differ from TCR repertoires in blood. When several donors were compared, the shared fraction of clonotypes was around 5% for naive CD4, over 3% for naive CD8, more than 2% for memory CD4, and roughly 0.43% for memory CD8. Larger estimated clonotype richness was generally found for naive subsets than for memory subsets. Even with the large sequencing depth, rarefaction of the sorted-subset datasets indicated that sequencing was incomplete. Pairwise subsampling indicated that sequencing depth was expected to affect the degree of clonotype sharing among donors. The genetic and exposure-history diversity represented was limited by the small number of donors. Higher generation probabilities were observed for clonotypes shared by all four sorted-subset donors than for non-shared clonotypes.

The receptor chain draws on TRBV5-1 and TRBJ1-2, and TRBD1 matches 9 of the central bases. This TCR derives from a man younger than 35 in good health. Sequencing was carried out using naive CD4+ T cells sorted from blood. Explained via the paper, the cell subset or site label denotes: CD45RA+ positively selected. The bases are TGCGCCAGCAGCCCCACCGGGACAGGGCCTAACTATGGCTACACCTTC. Translated, this is CASSPTGTGPNYGYTF.